This T cell receptor beta chain was retrieved from a study of CD8 T cells in ankylosing spondylitis. V was shortened by 0 bases and J by 3 bases, with 6 bases between the two germline ends. The V gene's germline CDR1 is SGHRS and CDR2 YFSETQ. This CDR3 contains 14 residues. Each TCR beta library was made by quantitative 5'-RACE that incorporated molecular barcodes. In TCRdb, the 5' RACE reads were re-called with MiXCR into one record per CDR3 protein. The sample has approximately 340,000 distinct CDR3 sequences; roughly 14% are singletons. Study results and caveats: Characteristic, it appeared, of ankylosing spondylitis blood was a TCR beta motif of seven or eight highly homologous variants. Clones tied to disease were said to be significantly enriched in matched ankylosing spondylitis synovial fluid. Relatively rare in peripheral blood, disease-linked clones were also CD8+.

Comment on this clonotype: Antigen: not known.

The receptor comes from a male donor with ankylosing spondylitis or in good health (not recorded which). V gene TRBV5-1 combines with J gene TRBJ2-2, with D tentatively TRBD2 (6 bases). Sequencing input: blood, either unsorted or a sorted T cell fraction (not recorded which). The chain's CDR3 is CASSLERDTGELFF. The DNA of the CDR3 is TGCGCCAGCAGCTTGGAGCGGGACACCGGGGAGCTGTTTTTT.